This T cell receptor beta chain was sequenced for a study of control samples from healthy donors and cancer patients. Sequencing was performed with immunoSEQ multiplex PCR; in TCRdb, only in-frame clones are kept and a portion is missing. The sample shows 85,000 to 95,000 clones, about nine tenths of them seen only once. Germline lookup yields CDR1 SGDLS and CDR2 YYNGEE. After removal of 6 bases from V and 4 bases from J, the junction contained 10 bases not matched to a gene. The CDR3 extends over 15 amino acids. V usage is TRBV9 and J usage is TRBJ2-1; 7 bases align to TRBD2. The sequenced material came from blood. The sequence came from a woman in her sixties or seventies in good health. CDR3 in DNA: TGTGCCAGCACCGTGGGGGGGAATGAGTACAATGAGCAGTTCTTC. Translating gives CASTVGGNEYNEQFF.